A selection of T cell receptor beta chains follows, all from one sample in a study of CD8 T cells in Susac syndrome. From the immunoSEQ multiplex PCR reads, TCRdb called clonotypes with MiXCR, one entry per CDR3 protein. The repertoire holds under 200,000 distinct CDR3 sequences, with roughly 95% as singletons. Sequences were obtained from CD8+ T cells from PBMCs. All receptors derive from a human donor with multiple sclerosis. Both conserved end residues are part of each CDR3. The D gene is left open where the match is weak.

v_call	j_call	d_call	cdr3_aa	cdr3_nt
TRBV20-1	TRBJ2-4	NA	CSARVPGSQYF	TGCAGTGCTAGAGTTCCGGGAAGCCAGTACTTC
TRBV15	TRBJ1-1	NA	CATSSYRDGTEAFF	TGTGCCACCAGCTCTTACAGGGATGGCACTGAAGCTTTCTTT
TRBV9	TRBJ2-3	NA	CASSGVADTQYF	TGTGCCAGCAGCGGAGTCGCAGATACGCAGTATTTT
TRBV13	TRBJ1-4	NA	CASSLKREKLFF	TGTGCCAGCAGCTTAAAGCGGGAAAAACTGTTTTTT
TRBV12-3/TRBV12-4	TRBJ2-3	TRBD2	CASSSLAGPTVQYF	TGTGCCAGCAGTTCCTTAGCGGGGCCTACAGTGCAGTATTTT
TRBV6-2/TRBV6-3	TRBJ1-2	NA	CASSYYLRGQRGGYTF	TGTGCCAGCAGTTACTACCTCCGGGGCCAGAGGGGAGGCTACACCTTC
TRBV20-1	TRBJ2-7	TRBD2	CSAVTERGHIYEQYF	TGCAGTGCTGTCACAGAGCGGGGGCATATATACGAGCAGTACTTC
TRBV6-6	TRBJ1-5	TRBD1	CASSVDRGSRQPQHF	TGTGCCAGCAGTGTCGACAGGGGTTCGCGTCAGCCCCAGCATTTT
TRBV5-3	TRBJ1-2	NA	CARSLCKEDLSYTF	TGTGCCAGAAGCTTGTGTAAGGAGGACTTGAGCTACACCTTC
TRBV20-1	TRBJ1-1	NA	CSASAGSPEAFF	TGCAGTGCTAGCGCAGGGTCCCCTGAAGCTTTCTTT
TRBV20-1	TRBJ2-7	TRBD1	CSARWTGQSYEQYF	TGCAGTGCTAGATGGACAGGACAGTCCTACGAGCAGTACTTC
TRBV18	TRBJ1-2	TRBD1	CASRTGGYYGYTF	TGTGCCAGCCGGACAGGGGGCTACTATGGCTACACCTTC
TRBV29-1	TRBJ2-3	NA	CSAAEGTDTQYF	TGCAGCGCCGCGGAGGGAACAGATACGCAGTATTTT
TRBV3-1	TRBJ2-1	NA	CASSQLINEQFF	TGTGCCAGCAGCCAATTAATAAATGAGCAGTTCTTC